The clone carrying this TCR beta chain was seen many times. One entry per CDR3 protein, called by TCRdb with MiXCR from the 5' RACE reads. The top ten clones hold 5% to 5.5% of a sample with 25,000 to 30,000 distinct CDR3 sequences, 5.5% to 6% of them seen once. The data stem from a study of early T cells in non-severe SARS-CoV-2 infection. Germline CDR1 is SGHAT and CDR2 is FQNNGV. CDR3 length: 14 amino acids. V lost 5 bases, J lost 1 base, and 8 bases lay in between. The source is an adult who was a healthcare worker with PCR-confirmed SARS-CoV-2 infection or an uninfected control (not recorded which). The sequenced sample was whole blood. V and J are TRBV11-2 and TRBJ2-2; D is uncertain. The CDR3 here is CASSPPMNTGELFF. For the CDR3, the DNA is TGTGCCAGCAGCCCCCCAATGAACACCGGGGAGCTGTTTTTT.